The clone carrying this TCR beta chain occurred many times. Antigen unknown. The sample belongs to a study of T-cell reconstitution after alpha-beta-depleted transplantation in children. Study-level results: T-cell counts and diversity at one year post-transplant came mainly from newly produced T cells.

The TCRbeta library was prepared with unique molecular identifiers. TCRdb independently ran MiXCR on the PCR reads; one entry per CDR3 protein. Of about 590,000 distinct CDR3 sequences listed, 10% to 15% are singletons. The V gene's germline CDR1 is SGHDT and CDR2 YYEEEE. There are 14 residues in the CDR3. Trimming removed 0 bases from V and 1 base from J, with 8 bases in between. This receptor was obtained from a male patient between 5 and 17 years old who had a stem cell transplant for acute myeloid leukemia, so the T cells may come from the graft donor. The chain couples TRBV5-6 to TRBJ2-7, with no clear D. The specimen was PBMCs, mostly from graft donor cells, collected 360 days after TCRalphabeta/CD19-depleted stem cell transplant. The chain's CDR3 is CASSLALVSYEQYF. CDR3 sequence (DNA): TGTGCCAGCAGCTTGGCCCTGGTATCCTACGAGCAGTACTTC.